The present entry profiles one T cell receptor (beta chain) with its context. This record comes from a study of blood T cell repertoires in COVID-19. At the level of the study: Italy, Spain and the United States were the sources of the convalescent and acute COVID-19 samples. PBMCs, B-cell-depleted T cells, or T cells provided the cDNA or gDNA that made up the material.

In the source study's methods: Using reference gene primer amplification, nucleated cell counts were estimated. The method was immunoSEQ multiplex PCR; TCRdb's version includes in-frame clones alone and lacks a portion of them. That table furnishes V, J and clone size, whereas the DNA furnished D and trimming. Of around 20,000 clones in the sample, 89% are singletons; the top ten hold roughly 27%. This TCR came from a human donor with active COVID-19. The donor label of this sample is uncertain. The sequenced sample consisted of peripheral blood.

CDR3 bases: TGTGCCAGCAAGGCAGGGATCGGCGATGAAAAACTGTTTTTT. This translates into CASKAGIGDEKLFF. The J gene is TRBJ1-4, the V gene TRBV2; weak D call: TRBD1 (5 bases). The CDR3 spans 14 residues. V lost 7 bases and J lost 6, with 15 bases in between. The germline V gene encodes CDR1 SNHLY and CDR2 FYNNEI. Together with reference TRBV2 and TRBJ1-4, the CDR3 gives the full variable domain: EPEVTQTPSHQVTQMGQEVILRCVPISNHLYFYWYRQILGQKVEFLVSFYNNEISEKSEIFDDQFSVERPDGSNFTLKIRSTKLEDSAMYFCASKAGIGDEKLFFGSGTQLSVL.